This T cell receptor beta chain was recovered during a study of blood T cell repertoires in COVID-19. The repertoire was sequenced with immunoSEQ multiplex PCR; TCRdb's copy has only in-frame clones and lacks some. In the table there are about 81,000 clones, about four fifths of which are singletons. With 3 bases clipped from V and 3 bases from J, the junction kept 10 bases outside the gene matches. The CDR3 sequence is 17 residues long. Per the germline V gene, CDR1 is SGHTS and CDR2 is YDEGEE. Sequencing was done on a sample of peripheral blood. This chain uses TRBV5-8 with TRBJ2-1, with 9 bases that match TRBD2. The sequence was obtained from a human donor in a cohort sampled during active COVID-19. The CDR3 region has the DNA TGTGCCAGCAGCTCCGTCAAGACTAGCGGAGTCTACAATGAGCAGTTCTTC. Its translation is CASSSVKTSGVYNEQFF.